This paragraph covers one TCR beta chain sequence. Its antigen remains unknown. Clones were sequenced by immunoSEQ multiplex PCR, and TCRdb holds only the in-frame ones, with some missing. The table has over 200,000 clones, 70% to 90% seen once. The source of the sample is a study of cytomegalovirus exposure and HLA in healthy donors. Study observations and caveats: It was reported that the classifier diagnosed cytomegalovirus status with high specificity and sensitivity in both the original and validation cohorts. Cytomegalovirus association was listed for approximately 160 TCR beta chains. Through in vitro validation, a few CMV-associated chains were shown to be specific for CMV antigens.

The CDR3 runs 14 residues. CDR1 is SGHVS, CDR2 FNYEAQ, per germline. V was cut by 5 bases and J by 5 bases, with 15 bases left in between. From the 120-subject validation cohort, which was separate from the approximately 700-subject first cohort, the donors were drawn. Sequencing was performed on PBMCs. The clonotype was recovered from a woman between 18 and 30 years old in good health and CMV-seronegative. The J gene is TRBJ2-5, the V gene TRBV7-6, with D maybe TRBD1 (5 bases). CDR3 in amino acids: CASSPRQGGETQYF. The CDR3 coding sequence is TGTGCCAGCAGCCCGCGCCAGGGTGGGGAGACCCAGTACTTC.